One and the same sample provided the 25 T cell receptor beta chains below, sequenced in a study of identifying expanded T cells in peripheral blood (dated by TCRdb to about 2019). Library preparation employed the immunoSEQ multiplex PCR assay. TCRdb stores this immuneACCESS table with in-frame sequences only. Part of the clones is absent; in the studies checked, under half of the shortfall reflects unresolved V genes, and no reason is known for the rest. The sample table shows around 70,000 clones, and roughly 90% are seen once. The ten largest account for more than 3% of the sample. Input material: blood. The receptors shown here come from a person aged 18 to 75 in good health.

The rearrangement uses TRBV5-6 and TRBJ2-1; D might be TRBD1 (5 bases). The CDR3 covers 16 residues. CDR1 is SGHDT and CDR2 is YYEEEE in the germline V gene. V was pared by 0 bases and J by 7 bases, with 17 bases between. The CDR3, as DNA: TGTGCCAGCAGCTTGGCCTCGAAAGGGGCCTGGAATGAGCAGTTCTTC. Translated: CASSLASKGAWNEQFF. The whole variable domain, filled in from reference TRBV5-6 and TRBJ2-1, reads DAGVTQSPTHLIKTRGQQVTLRCSPKSGHDTVSWYQQALGQGPQFIFQYYEEEERQRGNFPDRFSGHQFPNYSSELNVNALLLGDSALYLCASSLASKGAWNEQFFGPGTRLTVL.

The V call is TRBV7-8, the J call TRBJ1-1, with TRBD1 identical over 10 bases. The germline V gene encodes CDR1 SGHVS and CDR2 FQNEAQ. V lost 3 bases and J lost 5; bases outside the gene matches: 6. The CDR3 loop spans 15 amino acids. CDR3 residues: CASSLGQGLGTEAFF. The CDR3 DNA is TGTGCCAGCAGCTTGGGACAGGGGCTGGGAACTGAAGCTTTCTTT.

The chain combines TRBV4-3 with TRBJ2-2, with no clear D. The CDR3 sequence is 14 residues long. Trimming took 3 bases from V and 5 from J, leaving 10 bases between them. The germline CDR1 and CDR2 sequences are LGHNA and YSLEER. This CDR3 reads CASSQNLLTGELFF. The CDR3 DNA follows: TGCGCCAGCAGCCAGAATTTACTTACCGGGGAGCTGTTTTTT.

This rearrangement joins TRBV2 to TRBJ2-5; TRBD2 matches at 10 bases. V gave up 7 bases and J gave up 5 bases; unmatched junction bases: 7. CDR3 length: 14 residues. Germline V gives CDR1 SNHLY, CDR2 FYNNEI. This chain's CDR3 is CASMSGGAIETQYF. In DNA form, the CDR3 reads TGTGCCAGCATGAGCGGGGGGGCGATTGAGACCCAGTACTTC.

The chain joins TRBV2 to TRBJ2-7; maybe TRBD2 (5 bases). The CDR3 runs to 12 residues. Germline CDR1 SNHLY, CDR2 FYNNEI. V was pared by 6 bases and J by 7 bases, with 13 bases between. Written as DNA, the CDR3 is TGTGCCAGCAGGTGGGAGACTGGGGAGCAGTACTTC. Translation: CASRWETGEQYF.

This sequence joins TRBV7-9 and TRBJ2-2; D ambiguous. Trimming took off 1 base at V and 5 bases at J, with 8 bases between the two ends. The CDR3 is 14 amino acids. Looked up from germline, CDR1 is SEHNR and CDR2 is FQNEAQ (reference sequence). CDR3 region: CASSLGHLTGELFF. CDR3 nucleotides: TGTGCCAGCAGCTTAGGACATTTGACCGGGGAGCTGTTTTTT.

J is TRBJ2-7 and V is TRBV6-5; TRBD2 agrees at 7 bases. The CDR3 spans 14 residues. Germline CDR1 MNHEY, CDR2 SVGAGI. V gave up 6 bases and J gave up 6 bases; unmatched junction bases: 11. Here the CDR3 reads CASRGGRANSEQYF. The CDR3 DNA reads TGTGCCAGCAGAGGTGGGAGGGCCAATTCCGAGCAGTACTTC.

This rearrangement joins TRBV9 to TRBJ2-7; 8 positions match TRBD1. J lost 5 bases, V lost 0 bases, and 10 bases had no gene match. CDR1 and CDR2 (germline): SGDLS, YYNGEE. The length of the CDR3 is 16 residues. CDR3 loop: CASSVVGQGAEDEQYF. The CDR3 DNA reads TGTGCCAGCAGCGTAGTGGGGCAGGGGGCGGAGGACGAGCAGTACTTC.

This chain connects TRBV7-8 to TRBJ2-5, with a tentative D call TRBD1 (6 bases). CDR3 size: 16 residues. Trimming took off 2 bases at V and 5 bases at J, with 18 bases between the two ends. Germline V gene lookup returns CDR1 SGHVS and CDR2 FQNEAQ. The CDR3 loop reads CASSLRGGRGEETQYF. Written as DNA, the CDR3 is TGTGCCAGCAGCTTAAGAGGGGGTCGAGGAGAGGAGACCCAGTACTTC.

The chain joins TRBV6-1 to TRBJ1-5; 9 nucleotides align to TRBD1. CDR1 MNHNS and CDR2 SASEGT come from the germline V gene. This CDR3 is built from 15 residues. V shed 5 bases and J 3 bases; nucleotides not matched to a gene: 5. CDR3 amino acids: CASSPGTGNNQPQHF. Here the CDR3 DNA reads TGTGCCAGCAGTCCCGGGACAGGGAACAATCAGCCCCAGCATTTT.

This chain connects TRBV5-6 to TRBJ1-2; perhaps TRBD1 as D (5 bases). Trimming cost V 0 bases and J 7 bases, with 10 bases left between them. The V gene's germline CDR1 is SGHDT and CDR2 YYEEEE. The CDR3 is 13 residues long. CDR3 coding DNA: TGTGCCAGCAGCTTGGTTCAGGGTGGTGGCTACACCTTC. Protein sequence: CASSLVQGGGYTF.

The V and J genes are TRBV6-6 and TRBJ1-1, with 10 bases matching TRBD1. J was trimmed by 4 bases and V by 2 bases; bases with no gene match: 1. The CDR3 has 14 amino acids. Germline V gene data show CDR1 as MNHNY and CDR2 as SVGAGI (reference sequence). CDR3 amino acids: CASSYGQGGTEAFF. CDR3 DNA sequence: TGTGCCAGCAGTTACGGACAGGGGGGCACTGAAGCTTTCTTT.

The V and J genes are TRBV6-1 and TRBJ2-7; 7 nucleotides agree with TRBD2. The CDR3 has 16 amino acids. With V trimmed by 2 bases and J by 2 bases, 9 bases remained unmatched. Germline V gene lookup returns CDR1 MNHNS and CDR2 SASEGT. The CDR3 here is CASSELGGSLTYEQYF. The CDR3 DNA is TGTGCCAGCAGTGAATTGGGCGGGAGCCTTACCTACGAGCAGTACTTC.

CDR3 in amino acids: CASTLQGRTEAFF. As DNA, the CDR3 is TGTGCCAGCACCCTTCAGGGGAGGACTGAAGCTTTCTTT. V gene TRBV6-6 combines with J gene TRBJ1-1, with D possibly being TRBD1 (6 bases). V gave up 7 bases and J gave up 5 bases, with 14 bases separating them. Germline V gene sequence: CDR1 MNHNY, CDR2 SVGAGI (reference sequence). The CDR3 length is 13 residues.

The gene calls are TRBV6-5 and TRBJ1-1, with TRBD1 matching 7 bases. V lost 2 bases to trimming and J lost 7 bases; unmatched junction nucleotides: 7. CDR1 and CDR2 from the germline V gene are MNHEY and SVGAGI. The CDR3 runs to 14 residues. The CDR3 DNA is TGTGCCAGCAGTTACGGGGGCAGGGGGAGTGAAGCTTTCTTT. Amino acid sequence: CASSYGGRGSEAFF.

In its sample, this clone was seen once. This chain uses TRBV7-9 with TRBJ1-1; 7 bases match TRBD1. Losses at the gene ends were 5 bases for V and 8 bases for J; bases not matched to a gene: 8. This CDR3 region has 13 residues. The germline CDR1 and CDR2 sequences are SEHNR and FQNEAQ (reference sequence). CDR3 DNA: TGTGCCAGCAGCCTGGGACAGCTTGAGGAAGCTTTCTTT. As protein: CASSLGQLEEAFF.

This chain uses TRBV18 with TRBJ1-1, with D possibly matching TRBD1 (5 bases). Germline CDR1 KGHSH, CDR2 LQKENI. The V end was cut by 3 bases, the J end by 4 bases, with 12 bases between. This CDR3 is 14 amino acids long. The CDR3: CASSPSQGSTEAFF. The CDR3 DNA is TGTGCCAGCTCACCTAGCCAGGGTTCCACTGAAGCTTTCTTT.

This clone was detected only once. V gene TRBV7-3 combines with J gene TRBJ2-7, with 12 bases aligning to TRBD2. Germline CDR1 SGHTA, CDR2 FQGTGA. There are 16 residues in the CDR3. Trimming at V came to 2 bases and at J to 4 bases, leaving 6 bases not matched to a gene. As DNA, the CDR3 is TGTGCCAGCAGCTTAGGGCCGGGACTAGCGGGTTACGAGCAGTACTTC. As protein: CASSLGPGLAGYEQYF.

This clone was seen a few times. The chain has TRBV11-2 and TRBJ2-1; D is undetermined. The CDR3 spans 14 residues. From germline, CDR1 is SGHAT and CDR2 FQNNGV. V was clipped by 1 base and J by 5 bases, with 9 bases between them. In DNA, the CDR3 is TGTGCCAGCAGCTTAGGAAATGTCCACAATGAGCAGTTCTTC. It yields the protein CASSLGNVHNEQFF. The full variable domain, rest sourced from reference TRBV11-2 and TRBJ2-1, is EAGVAQSPRYKIIEKRQSVAFWCNPISGHATLYWYQQILGQGPKLLIQFQNNGVVDDSQLPKDRFSAERLKGVDSTLKIQPAKLEDSAVYLCASSLGNVHNEQFFGPGTRLTVL.

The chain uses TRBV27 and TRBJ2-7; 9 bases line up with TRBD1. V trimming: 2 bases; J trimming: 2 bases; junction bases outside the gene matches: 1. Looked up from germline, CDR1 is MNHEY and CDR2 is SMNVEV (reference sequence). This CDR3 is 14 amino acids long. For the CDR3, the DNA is TGTGCCAGCAGTTTAACAGGGGGCCCCTACGAGCAGTACTTC. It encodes CASSLTGGPYEQYF.

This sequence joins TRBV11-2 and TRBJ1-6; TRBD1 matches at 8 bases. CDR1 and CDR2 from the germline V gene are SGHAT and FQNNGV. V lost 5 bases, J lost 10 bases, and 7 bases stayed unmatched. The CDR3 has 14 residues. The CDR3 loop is CASSIQGEQSPLHF. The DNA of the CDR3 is TGTGCCAGCAGCATACAGGGGGAACAGTCACCCCTCCACTTT.

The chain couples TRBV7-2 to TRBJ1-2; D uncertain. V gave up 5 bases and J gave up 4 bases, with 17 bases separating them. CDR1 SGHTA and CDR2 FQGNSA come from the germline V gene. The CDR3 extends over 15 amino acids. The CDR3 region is CASSLFGSGFYGYTF. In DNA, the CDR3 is TGTGCCAGCAGCCTATTTGGCTCAGGCTTCTATGGCTACACCTTC.

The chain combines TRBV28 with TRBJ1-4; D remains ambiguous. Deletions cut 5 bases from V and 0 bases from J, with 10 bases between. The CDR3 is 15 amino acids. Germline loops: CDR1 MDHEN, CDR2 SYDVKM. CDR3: CASSGRATTNEKLFF. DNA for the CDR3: TGTGCCAGCAGTGGTAGGGCGACAACTAATGAAAAACTGTTTTTT.

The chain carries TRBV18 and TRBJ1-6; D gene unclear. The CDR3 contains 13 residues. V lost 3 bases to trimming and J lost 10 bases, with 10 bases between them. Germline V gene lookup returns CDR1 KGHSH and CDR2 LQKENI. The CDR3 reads CASSPALESPLHF. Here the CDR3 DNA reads TGTGCCAGCTCACCTGCCCTGGAGTCACCCCTCCACTTT.

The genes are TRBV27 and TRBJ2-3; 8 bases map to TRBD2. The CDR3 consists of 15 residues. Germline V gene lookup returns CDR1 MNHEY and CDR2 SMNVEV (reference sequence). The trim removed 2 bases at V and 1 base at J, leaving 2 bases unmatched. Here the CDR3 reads CASSLGRGGTDTQYF. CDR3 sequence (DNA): TGTGCCAGCAGTTTAGGGCGGGGGGGCACAGATACGCAGTATTTT.